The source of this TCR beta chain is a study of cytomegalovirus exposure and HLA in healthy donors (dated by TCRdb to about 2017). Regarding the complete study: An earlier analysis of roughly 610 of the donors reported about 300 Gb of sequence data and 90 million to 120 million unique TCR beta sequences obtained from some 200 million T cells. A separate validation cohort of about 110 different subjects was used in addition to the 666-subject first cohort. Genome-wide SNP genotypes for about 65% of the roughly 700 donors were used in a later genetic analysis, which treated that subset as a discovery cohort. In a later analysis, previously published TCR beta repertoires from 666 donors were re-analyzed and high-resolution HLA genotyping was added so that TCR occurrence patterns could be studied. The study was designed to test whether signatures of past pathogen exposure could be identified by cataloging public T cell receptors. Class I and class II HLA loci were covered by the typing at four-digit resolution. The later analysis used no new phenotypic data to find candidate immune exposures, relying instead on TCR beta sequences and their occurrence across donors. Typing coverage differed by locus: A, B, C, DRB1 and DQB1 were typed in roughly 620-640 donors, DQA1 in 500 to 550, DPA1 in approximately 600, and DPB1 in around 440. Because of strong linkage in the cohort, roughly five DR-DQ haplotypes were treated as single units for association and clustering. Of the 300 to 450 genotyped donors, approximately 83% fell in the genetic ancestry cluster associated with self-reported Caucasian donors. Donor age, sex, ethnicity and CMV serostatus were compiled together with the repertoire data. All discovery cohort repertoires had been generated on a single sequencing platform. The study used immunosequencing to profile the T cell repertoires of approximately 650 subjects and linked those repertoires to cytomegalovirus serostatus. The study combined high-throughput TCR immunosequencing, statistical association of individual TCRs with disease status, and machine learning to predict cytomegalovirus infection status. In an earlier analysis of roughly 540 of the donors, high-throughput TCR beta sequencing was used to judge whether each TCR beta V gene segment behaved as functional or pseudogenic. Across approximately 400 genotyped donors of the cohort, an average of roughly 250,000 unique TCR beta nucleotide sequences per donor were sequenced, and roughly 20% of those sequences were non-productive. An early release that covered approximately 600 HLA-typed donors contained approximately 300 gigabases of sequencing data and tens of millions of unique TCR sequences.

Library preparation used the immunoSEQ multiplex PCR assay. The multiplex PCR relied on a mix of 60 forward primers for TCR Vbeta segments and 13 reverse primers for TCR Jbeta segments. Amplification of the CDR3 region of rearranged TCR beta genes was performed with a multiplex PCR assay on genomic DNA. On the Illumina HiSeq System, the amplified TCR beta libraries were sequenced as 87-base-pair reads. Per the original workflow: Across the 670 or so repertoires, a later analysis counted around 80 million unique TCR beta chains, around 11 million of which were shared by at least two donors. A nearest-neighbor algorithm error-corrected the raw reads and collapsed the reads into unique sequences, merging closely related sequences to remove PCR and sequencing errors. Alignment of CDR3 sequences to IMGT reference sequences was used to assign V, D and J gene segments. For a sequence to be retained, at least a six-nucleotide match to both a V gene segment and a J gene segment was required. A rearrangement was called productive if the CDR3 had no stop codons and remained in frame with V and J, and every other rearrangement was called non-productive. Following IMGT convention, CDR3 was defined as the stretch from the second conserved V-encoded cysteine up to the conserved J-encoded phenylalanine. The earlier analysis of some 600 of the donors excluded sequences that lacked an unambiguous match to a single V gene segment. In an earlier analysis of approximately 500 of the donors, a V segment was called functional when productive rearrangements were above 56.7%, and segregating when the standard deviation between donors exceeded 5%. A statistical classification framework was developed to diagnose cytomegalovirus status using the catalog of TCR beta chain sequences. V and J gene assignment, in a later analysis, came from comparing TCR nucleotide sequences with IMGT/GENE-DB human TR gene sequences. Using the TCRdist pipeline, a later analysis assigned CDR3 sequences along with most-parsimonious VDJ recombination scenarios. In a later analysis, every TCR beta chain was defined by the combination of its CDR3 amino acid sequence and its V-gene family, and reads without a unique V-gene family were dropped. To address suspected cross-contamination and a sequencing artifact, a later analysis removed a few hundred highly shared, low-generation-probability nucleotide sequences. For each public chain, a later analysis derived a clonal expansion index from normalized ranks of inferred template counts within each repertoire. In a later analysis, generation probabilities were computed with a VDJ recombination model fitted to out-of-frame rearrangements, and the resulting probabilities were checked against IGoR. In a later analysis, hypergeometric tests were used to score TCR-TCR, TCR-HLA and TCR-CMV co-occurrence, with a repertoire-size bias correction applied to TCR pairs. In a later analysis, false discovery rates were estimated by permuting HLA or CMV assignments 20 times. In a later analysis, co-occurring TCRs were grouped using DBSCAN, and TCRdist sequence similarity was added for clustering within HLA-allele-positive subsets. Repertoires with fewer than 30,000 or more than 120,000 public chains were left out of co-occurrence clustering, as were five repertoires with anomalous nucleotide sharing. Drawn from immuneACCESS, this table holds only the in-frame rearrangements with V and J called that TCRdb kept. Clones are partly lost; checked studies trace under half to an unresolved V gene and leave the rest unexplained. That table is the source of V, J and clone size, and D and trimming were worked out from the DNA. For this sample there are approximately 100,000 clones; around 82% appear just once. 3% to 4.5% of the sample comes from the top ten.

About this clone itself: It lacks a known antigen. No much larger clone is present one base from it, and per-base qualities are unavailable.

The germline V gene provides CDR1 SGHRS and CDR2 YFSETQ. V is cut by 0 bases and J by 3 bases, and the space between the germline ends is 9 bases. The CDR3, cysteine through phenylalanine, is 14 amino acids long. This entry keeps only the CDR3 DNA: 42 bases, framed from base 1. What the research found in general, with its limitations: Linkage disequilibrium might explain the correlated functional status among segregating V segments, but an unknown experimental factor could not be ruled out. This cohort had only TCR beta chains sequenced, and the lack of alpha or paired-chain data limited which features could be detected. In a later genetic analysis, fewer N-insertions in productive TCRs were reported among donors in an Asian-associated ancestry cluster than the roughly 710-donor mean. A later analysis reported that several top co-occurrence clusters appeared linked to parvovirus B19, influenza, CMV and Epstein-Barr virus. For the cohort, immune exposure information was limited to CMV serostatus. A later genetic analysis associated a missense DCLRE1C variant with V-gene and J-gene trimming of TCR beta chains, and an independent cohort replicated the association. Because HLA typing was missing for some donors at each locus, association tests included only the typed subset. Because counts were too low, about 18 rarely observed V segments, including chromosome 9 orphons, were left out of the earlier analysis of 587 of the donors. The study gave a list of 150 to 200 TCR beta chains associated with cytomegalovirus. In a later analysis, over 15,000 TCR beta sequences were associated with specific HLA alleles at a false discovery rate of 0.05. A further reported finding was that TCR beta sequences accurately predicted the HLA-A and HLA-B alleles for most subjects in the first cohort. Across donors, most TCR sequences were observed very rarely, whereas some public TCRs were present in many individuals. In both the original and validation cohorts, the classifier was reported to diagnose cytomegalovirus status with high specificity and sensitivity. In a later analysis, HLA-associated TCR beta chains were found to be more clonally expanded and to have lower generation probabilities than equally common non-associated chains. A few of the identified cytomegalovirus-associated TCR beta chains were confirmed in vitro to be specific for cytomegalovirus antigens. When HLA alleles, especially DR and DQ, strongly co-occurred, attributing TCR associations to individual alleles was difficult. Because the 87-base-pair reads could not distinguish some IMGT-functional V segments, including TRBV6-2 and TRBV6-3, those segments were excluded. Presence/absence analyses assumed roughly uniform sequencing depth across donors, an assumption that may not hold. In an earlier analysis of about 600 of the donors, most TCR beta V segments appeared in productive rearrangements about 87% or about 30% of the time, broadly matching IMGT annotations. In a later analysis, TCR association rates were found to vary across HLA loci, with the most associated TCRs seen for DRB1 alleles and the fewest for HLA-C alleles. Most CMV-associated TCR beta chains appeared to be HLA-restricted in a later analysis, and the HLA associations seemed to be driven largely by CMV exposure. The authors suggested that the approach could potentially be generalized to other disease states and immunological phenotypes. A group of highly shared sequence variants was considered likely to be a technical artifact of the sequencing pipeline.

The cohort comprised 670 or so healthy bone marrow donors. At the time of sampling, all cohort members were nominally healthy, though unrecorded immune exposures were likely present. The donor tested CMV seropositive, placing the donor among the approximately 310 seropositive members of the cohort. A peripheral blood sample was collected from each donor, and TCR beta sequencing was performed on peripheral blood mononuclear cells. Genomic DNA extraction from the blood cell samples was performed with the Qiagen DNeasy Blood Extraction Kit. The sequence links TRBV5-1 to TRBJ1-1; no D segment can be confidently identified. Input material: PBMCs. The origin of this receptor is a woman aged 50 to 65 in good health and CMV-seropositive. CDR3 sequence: CASSLVLPDTEAFF. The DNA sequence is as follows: TGCGCCAGCAGCTTGGTTCTGCCGGACACTGAAGCTTTCTTT.